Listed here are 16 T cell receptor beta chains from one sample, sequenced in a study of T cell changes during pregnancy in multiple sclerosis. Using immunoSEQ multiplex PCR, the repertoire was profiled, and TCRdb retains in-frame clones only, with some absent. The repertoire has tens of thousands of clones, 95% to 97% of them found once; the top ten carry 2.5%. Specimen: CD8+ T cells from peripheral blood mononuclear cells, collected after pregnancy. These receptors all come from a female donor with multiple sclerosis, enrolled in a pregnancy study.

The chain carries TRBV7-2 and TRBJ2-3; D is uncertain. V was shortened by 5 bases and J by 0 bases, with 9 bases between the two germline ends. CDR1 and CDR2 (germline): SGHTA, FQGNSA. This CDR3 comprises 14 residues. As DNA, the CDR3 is TGTGCCAGCAGCCTCCTTAGTAGCACAGATACGCAGTATTTT. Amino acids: CASSLLSSTDTQYF.

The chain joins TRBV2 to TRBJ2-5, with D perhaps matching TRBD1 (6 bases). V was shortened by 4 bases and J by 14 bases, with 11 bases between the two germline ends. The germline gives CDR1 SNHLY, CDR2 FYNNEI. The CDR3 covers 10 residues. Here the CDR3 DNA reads TGTGCCAGCAGTGGACAGGCCTGTTACTTC. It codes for CASSGQACYF. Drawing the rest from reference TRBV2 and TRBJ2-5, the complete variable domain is EPEVTQTPSHQVTQMGQEVILRCVPISNHLYFYWYRQILGQKVEFLVSFYNNEISEKSEIFDDQFSVERPDGSNFTLKIRSTKLEDSAMYFCASSGQACYFGPGTRLLVL.

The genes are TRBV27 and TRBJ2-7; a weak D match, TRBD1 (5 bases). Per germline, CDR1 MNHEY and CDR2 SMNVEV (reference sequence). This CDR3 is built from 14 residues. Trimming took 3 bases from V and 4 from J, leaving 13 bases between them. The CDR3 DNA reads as TGTGCCAGCAGTTTCAGTCAGGGAAGTTACGAGCAGTACTTC. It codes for CASSFSQGSYEQYF.

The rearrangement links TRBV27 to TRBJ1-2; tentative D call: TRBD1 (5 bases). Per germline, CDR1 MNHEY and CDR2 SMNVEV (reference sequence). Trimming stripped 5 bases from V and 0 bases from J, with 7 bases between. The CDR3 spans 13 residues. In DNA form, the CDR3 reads TGTGCCAGCAGTACGGGGGCTAACTATGGCTACACCTTC. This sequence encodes CASSTGANYGYTF.

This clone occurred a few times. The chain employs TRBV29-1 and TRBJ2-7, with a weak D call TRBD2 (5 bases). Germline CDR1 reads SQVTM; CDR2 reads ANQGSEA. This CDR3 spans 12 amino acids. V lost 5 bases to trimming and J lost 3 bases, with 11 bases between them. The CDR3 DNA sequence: TGCAGCGTTAGTTACAGCGGCTACGAGCAGTACTTC. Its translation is CSVSYSGYEQYF.

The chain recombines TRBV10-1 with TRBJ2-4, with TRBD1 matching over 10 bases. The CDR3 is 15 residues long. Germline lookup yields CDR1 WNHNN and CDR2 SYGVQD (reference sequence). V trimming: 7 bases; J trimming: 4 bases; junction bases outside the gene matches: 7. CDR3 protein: CASKTTGGLKNIQYF. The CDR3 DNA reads TGCGCCAGCAAGACGACAGGGGGCTTAAAAAACATTCAGTACTTC.

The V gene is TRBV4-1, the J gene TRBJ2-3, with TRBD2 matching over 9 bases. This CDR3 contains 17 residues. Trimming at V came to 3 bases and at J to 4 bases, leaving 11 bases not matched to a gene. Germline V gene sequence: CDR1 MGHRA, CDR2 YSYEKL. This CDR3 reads CASSQAISGSSADTQYF. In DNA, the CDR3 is TGCGCCAGCAGCCAGGCGATTAGCGGGAGTTCGGCAGATACGCAGTATTTT.

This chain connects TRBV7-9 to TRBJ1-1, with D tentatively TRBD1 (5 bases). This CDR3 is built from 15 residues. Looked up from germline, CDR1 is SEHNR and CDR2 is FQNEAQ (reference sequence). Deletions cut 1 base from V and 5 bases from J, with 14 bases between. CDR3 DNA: TGTGCCAGCAGCTTAGGGATAGGGGTGAGGACTGAAGCTTTCTTT. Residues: CASSLGIGVRTEAFF.

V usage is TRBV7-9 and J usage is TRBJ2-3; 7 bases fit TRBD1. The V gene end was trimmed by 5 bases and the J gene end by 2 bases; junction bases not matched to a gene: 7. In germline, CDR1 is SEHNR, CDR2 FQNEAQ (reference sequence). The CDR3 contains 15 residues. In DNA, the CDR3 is TGTGCCAGCAGCAACAGGACAGGACCCACAGATACGCAGTATTTT. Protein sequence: CASSNRTGPTDTQYF.

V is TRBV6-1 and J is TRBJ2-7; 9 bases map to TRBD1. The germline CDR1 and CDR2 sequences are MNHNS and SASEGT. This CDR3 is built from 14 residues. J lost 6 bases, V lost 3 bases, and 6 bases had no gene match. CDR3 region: CASSDGTGSSEQYF. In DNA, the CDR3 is TGTGCCAGCAGTGATGGGACAGGGAGCTCCGAGCAGTACTTC.

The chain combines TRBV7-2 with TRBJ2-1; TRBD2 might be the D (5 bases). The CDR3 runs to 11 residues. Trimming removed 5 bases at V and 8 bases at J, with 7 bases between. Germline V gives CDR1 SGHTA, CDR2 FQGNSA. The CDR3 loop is CASSHSDEQFF. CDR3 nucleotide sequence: TGTGCCAGCAGCCATAGCGATGAGCAGTTCTTC.

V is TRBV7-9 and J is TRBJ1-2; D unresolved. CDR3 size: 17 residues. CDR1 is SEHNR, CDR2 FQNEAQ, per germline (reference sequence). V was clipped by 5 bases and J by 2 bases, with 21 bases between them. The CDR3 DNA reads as TGTGCCAGCAGCCCTGTCCCAACAGACCGGGGAAACTATGGCTACACCTTC. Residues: CASSPVPTDRGNYGYTF.

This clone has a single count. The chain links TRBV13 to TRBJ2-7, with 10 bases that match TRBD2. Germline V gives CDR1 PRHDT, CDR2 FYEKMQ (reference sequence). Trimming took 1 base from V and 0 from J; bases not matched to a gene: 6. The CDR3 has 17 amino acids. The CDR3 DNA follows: TGTGCCAGCAGCTTAGCGCCTAGCGGGAGTCCCTCCTACGAGCAGTACTTC. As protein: CASSLAPSGSPSYEQYF.

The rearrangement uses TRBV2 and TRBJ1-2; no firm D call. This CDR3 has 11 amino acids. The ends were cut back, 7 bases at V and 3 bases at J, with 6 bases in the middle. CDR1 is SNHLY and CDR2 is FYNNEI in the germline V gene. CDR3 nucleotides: TGTGCCAGCAAGATAGACTATGGCTACACCTTC. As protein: CASKIDYGYTF.

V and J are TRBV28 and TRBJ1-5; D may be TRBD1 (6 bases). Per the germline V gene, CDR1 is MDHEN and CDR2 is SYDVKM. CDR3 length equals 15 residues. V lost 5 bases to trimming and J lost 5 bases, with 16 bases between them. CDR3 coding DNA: TGTGCCAGCAGTCCCTTGACAGGTCCCCATCAGCCCCAGCATTTT. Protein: CASSPLTGPHQPQHF.

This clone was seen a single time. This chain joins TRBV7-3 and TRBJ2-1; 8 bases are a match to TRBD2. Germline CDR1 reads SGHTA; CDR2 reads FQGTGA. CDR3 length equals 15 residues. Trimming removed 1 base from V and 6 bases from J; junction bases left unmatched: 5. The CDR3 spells CASSLRAGAVNEQFF. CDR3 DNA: TGTGCCAGCAGCTTAAGAGCGGGAGCGGTCAATGAGCAGTTCTTC.